Following are 9 T cell receptor beta chains from one sample sequenced in a study of response to subunit inactivated influenza vaccine. TCRdb redid the calling of the RT-PCR reads with MiXCR, one entry per CDR3 protein. In the table there are more than 450,000 distinct CDR3 sequences, 7.6% of which are singletons. Specimen: PBMCs from blood, collected around 25 months after vaccination. These receptor sequences come from a man between 50 and 70 years old who received an inactivated influenza vaccine.

The table lists this clonotype with a few counts. J is TRBJ2-4 and V is TRBV11-3; 9 bases agree with TRBD1. CDR3 length: 16 amino acids. The germline gives CDR1 SGHNT, CDR2 YENEEA. J lost 2 bases, V lost 6 bases, and 8 bases had no gene match. CDR3 bases: TGTGCCAGCAGGGGGGACAGGGAAGGTCCCAAAAACATTCAGTACTTC. This sequence encodes CASRGDREGPKNIQYF.

This clonotype occurred a few times. The V gene is TRBV7-2, the J gene TRBJ2-5; 14 bases are shared with TRBD2. Germline CDR1 reads SGHTA; CDR2 reads FQGNSA. This CDR3 is 16 amino acids long. V was pared by 5 bases and J by 5 bases, with 7 bases of the junction left unmatched. The CDR3 sequence: CASSLRTSGRTETQYF. The CDR3, as DNA: TGTGCCAGCAGCCTCCGGACTAGCGGGAGGACGGAGACCCAGTACTTC.

This clonotype was picked up many times. V usage is TRBV5-1 and J usage is TRBJ2-3, with D possibly matching TRBD1 (6 bases). Germline CDR1 reads SGHRS; CDR2 reads YFSETQ. V was clipped by 0 bases and J by 4 bases, with 9 bases between them. The CDR3 contains 14 residues. The CDR3 bases are TGCGCCAGCAGCTTGGGGGGGCGCCCAGATACGCAGTATTTT. Translation gives CASSLGGRPDTQYF.

This clonotype was seen only a few times. CDR3 amino acids: CSALPLGGGTDTQYF. The DNA for the CDR3 is TGCAGTGCTCTCCCCCTTGGCGGGGGCACAGATACGCAGTATTTT. The chain joins TRBV20-1 to TRBJ2-3; tentatively, D is TRBD2 (6 bases). This CDR3 is built from 15 residues. CDR1 and CDR2 from the germline V gene are DFQATT and SNEGSKA (reference sequence). The V and J ends lost 5 bases and 1 base respectively, with 16 bases between them.

V and J are TRBV2 and TRBJ2-5, with no clear D. The V gene's germline CDR1 is SNHLY and CDR2 FYNNEI. The CDR3 runs 15 residues. Trimming removed 0 bases from V and 1 base from J, with 9 bases in between. In nucleotides, the CDR3 is TGTGCCAGCAGTGAAGCGCGTGCCTCCCAAGAGACCCAGTACTTC. It codes for CASSEARASQETQYF. Based on the CDR3 plus reference TRBV2 and TRBJ2-5, the full variable domain is EPEVTQTPSHQVTQMGQEVILRCVPISNHLYFYWYRQILGQKVEFLVSFYNNEISEKSEIFDDQFSVERPDGSNFTLKIRSTKLEDSAMYFCASSEARASQETQYFGPGTRLLVL.

The gene calls are TRBV12-3 or TRBV12-4 and TRBJ2-7; D uncertain. V was trimmed by 1 base and J by 4 bases, leaving 11 bases between them. This CDR3 region has 14 residues. In nucleotides, the CDR3 is TGTGCCAGCAGTTTAGGGTCGTTCGGTTACGAGCAGTACTTC. The encoded protein is CASSLGSFGYEQYF.

This clonotype has at least ten counts. The CDR3 sequence is CASSYNWDRGPREQYF. The CDR3, as DNA: TGTGCCAGCAGTTACAATTGGGACAGGGGGCCGAGGGAGCAGTACTTC. The chain uses TRBV6-2 or TRBV6-3 and TRBJ2-7, with 12 positions matching TRBD1. Looked up from germline, CDR1 is MNHEY and CDR2 is SVGEGT. V shed 2 bases, J shed 7 bases, and the junction held 9 bases outside the gene matches. This CDR3 region has 16 residues.

Only a few counts were recorded for this clonotype. The genes are TRBV6-1 and TRBJ1-4; D gene uncertain. CDR3 size: 13 residues. Between the trimmed V and J ends, which lost 4 bases and 4 bases, there was a span of 7 bases. Germline CDR1 reads MNHNS; CDR2 reads SASEGT. CDR3: CASSVQNNEKLFF. The CDR3 bases are TGTGCCAGCAGTGTACAGAATAATGAAAAACTGTTTTTT.

This sequence joins TRBV20-1 and TRBJ2-3; 7 positions agree with TRBD2. The germline gives CDR1 DFQATT, CDR2 SNEGSKA (reference sequence). The CDR3 has 14 residues. Losses at the gene ends were 6 bases for V and 6 bases for J; bases not matched to a gene: 12. In DNA, the CDR3 is TGCAGTGCCCCTCCAAATGGGAGGGCGGATACGCAGTATTTT. It is translated as CSAPPNGRADTQYF.